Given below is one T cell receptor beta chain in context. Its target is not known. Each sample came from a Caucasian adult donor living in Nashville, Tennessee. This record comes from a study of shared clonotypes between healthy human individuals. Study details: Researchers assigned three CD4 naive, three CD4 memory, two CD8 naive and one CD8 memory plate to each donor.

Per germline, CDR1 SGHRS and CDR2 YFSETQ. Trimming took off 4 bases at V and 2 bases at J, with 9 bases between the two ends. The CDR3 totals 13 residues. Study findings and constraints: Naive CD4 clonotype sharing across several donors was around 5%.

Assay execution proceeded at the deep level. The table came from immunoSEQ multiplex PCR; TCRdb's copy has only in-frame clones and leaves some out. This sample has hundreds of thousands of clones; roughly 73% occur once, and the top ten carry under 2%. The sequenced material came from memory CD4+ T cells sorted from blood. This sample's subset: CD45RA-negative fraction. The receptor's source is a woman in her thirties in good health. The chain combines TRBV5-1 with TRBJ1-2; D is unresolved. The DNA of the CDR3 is TGCGCCAGCAGCCATAGGAAAAACTATGGCTACACCTTC. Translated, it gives CASSHRKNYGYTF. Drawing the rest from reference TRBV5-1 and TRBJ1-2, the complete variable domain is KAGVTQTPRYLIKTRGQQVTLSCSPISGHRSVSWYQQTPGQGLQFLFEYFSETQRNKGNFPGRFSGRQFSNSRSEMNVSTLELGDSALYLCASSHRKNYGYTFGSGTRLTVV.